Presented here are 20 T cell receptor beta chains from one specimen sequenced in a study of CD8 T cells in ankylosing spondylitis. Their antigen targets remain unknown. Study-level findings and limits: A motif in TCR beta, a set of eight highly homologous variants, appeared characteristic of ankylosing spondylitis blood.

TCRdb ran MiXCR on the 5' RACE reads and lists one entry per CDR3 protein. The sample yields some 240,000 distinct CDR3 sequences, just under 7.5% seen once. Sequencing was done on a sample of blood, either unsorted or a sorted T cell fraction (not recorded which). These receptors came from a male donor with ankylosing spondylitis.

This clonotype has ten or more counts. V and J are TRBV6-1 and TRBJ2-1; TRBD2 might be the D (5 bases). CDR1 MNHNS and CDR2 SASEGT come from the germline V gene. The CDR3 runs to 11 residues. Trimming pared 10 bases from V and 3 bases from J, leaving 7 bases between. The CDR3 DNA sequence: TGTGCCATCGGGGACTACAATGAGCAGTTCTTC. Encoded protein: CAIGDYNEQFF.

This clonotype was observed many times. The chain carries TRBV25-1 and TRBJ2-3, with 11 nucleotides matching TRBD2. Trimming took 4 bases from V and 3 from J; bases not matched to a gene: 6. The CDR3 runs 16 residues. The germline V gene encodes CDR1 MGHDK and CDR2 SYGVNS. The CDR3 loop is CASSGVTSGNTDTQYF. In nucleotides, the CDR3 is TGTGCCAGCAGTGGGGTGACTAGCGGGAATACAGATACGCAGTATTTT. Full variable domain (outside the CDR3, taken from reference TRBV25-1 and TRBJ2-3): EADIYQTPRYLVIGTGKKITLECSQTMGHDKMYWYQQDPGMELHLIHYSYGVNSTEKGDLSSESTVSRIRTEHFPLTLESARPSHTSQYLCASSGVTSGNTDTQYFGPGTRLTVL.

This clonotype was recorded many times. The V and J genes are TRBV27 and TRBJ1-6; 10 nucleotides match TRBD1. Germline lookup yields CDR1 MNHEY and CDR2 SMNVEV (reference sequence). Germline trimming cut 5 bases from V and 10 bases from J; bases unmatched to any gene: 5. This CDR3 contains 14 residues. CDR3 bases: TGTGCCAGCAGTCTCGACAGGGGGCCCTCACCCCTCCACTTT. As protein: CASSLDRGPSPLHF.

This clonotype was observed many times. J is TRBJ2-1 and V is TRBV4-1; TRBD2 matches 9 bases. CDR3 length: 17 residues. Trimming cost V 3 bases and J 7 bases; bases outside gene matches: 13. Germline CDR1 and CDR2: MGHRA and YSYEKL. CDR3 DNA: TGCGCCAGCAGCCAGACACTTAGCGGGAGTGTAGGTAATGAGCAGTTCTTC. Protein: CASSQTLSGSVGNEQFF.

This clonotype came up a few times. V and J are TRBV7-8 and TRBJ2-1, with TRBD2 identical over 12 bases. The CDR3 extends over 18 amino acids. CDR1 SGHVS and CDR2 FQNEAQ come from the germline V gene. With 4 bases clipped from V and 9 bases from J, the junction kept 16 bases outside the gene matches. This CDR3 reads CASSSSASGRAKWVEQFF. CDR3 sequence (DNA): TGTGCCAGCAGCTCCTCGGCTAGCGGGAGGGCCAAGTGGGTTGAGCAGTTCTTC.

This clonotype was observed at least ten times. V and J are TRBV7-6 and TRBJ2-2; D possibly corresponds to TRBD1 (6 bases). The CDR3 is 14 residues long. Germline assignment: CDR1 SGHVS and CDR2 FNYEAQ. Trimming removed 4 bases from V and 4 bases from J, with 10 bases in between. CDR3 amino acids: CASSYRDFTGELFF. For the CDR3, the DNA is TGTGCCAGCAGCTACAGGGATTTCACCGGGGAGCTGTTTTTT.

This clonotype has a count of ten or more. This chain uses TRBV29-1 with TRBJ1-1, with D uncertain. With 0 bases removed from V and 1 base from J, the gap between germline ends came to 12 bases. The germline gives CDR1 SQVTM, CDR2 ANQGSEA. The CDR3 length is 15 residues. The CDR3 here is CSVEDPSGGNTEAFF. As DNA, the CDR3 is TGCAGCGTTGAAGACCCTTCAGGTGGGAACACTGAAGCTTTCTTT.

This clonotype was picked up many times. The chain joins TRBV25-1 to TRBJ1-5; a possible D gene is TRBD1 (5 bases). V dropped 4 bases and J dropped 5 bases, with 12 bases sitting between them. Germline CDR1 and CDR2: MGHDK and SYGVNS. The CDR3 spans 14 residues. In DNA, the CDR3 is TGTGCCAGCAGTGGATTGGGGGGGGATCAGCCCCAGCATTTT. It yields the protein CASSGLGGDQPQHF.

This clonotype was detected many times. The V call is TRBV6-2 or TRBV6-3, the J call TRBJ2-7, with 8 bases fitting TRBD1. The germline CDR1 and CDR2 sequences are MNHEY and SVGEGT. V dropped 10 bases and J dropped 3; count of bases not matched to a gene: 8. This CDR3 region has 13 residues. CDR3 amino acids: CATEDRVGYEQYF. The CDR3 nucleotides read TGTGCCACCGAGGACAGGGTTGGCTACGAGCAGTACTTC.

V gene TRBV15 combines with J gene TRBJ2-1, with 8 bases matching TRBD2. CDR1 and CDR2 (germline): LNHNV, YYDKDF (reference sequence). The CDR3 extends over 13 amino acids. The V gene end was trimmed by 9 bases and the J gene end by 6 bases; junction bases not matched to a gene: 7. The CDR3 spells CATREGGINEQFF. Here the CDR3 DNA reads TGTGCCACTCGGGAGGGCGGGATCAATGAGCAGTTCTTC.

This clonotype was found many times. This rearrangement joins TRBV20-1 to TRBJ1-2; D uncertain. CDR3 size: 11 residues. The germline V and J ends were trimmed by 6 bases and 3 bases, with 8 bases remaining between them. The germline CDR1 and CDR2 sequences are DFQATT and SNEGSKA (reference sequence). The CDR3 protein is CSAARDYGYTF. The DNA of the CDR3 is TGCAGTGCAGCGAGGGACTATGGCTACACCTTC.

The V gene is TRBV2, the J gene TRBJ2-7; TRBD2 is a possible D gene (6 bases). The V gene lost 5 bases and the J gene lost 3 bases, with 17 bases spanning the gap. The length of the CDR3 is 15 residues. Germline V lookup: CDR1 SNHLY, CDR2 FYNNEI. CDR3 coding DNA: TGTGCCAGCAGTTACCACGGGACGGGACTCTACGAGCAGTACTTC. Its protein is CASSYHGTGLYEQYF.

In this sample, this clonotype turned up many times. The genes are TRBV3-1 and TRBJ1-1; 7 bases fit TRBD1. The CDR3 covers 14 residues. Germline CDR1 reads LGHDT; CDR2 reads YNNKEL (reference sequence). The V gene end was trimmed by 1 base and the J gene end by 10 bases; junction bases not matched to a gene: 9. Here the CDR3 DNA reads TGTGCCAGCAGCCAAGTGAGGGGGCAGCTCGGAGCTTTCTTT. Amino acid sequence: CASSQVRGQLGAFF.

This clonotype was counted ten times or more. The chain uses TRBV7-9 and TRBJ2-7; 8 bases fit TRBD1. There are 16 residues in the CDR3. Trimming removed 5 bases from V and 4 bases from J; junction bases left unmatched: 13. Germline loops: CDR1 SEHNR, CDR2 FQNEAQ (reference sequence). The CDR3 region is CASSPGTGLVAYEQYF. The CDR3 DNA reads as TGTGCCAGCAGCCCCGGGACAGGCCTAGTGGCGTACGAGCAGTACTTC.

This clonotype was counted ten times or more. The rearrangement uses TRBV27 and TRBJ1-2, with 10 bases lining up with TRBD1. The CDR3 totals 16 residues. Germline loops: CDR1 MNHEY, CDR2 SMNVEV (reference sequence). V lost 9 bases, J lost 3 bases, and 13 bases stayed unmatched. This CDR3 is CASSGTGDALDYGYTF. The CDR3 DNA reads as TGTGCCAGTTCCGGGACAGGGGATGCATTGGACTATGGCTACACCTTC.

This clonotype occurred many times. This sequence joins TRBV15 and TRBJ2-2; a possible D gene is TRBD1 (6 bases). With 6 bases removed from V and 5 bases from J, the gap between germline ends came to 16 bases. Germline assignment: CDR1 LNHNV and CDR2 YYDKDF (reference sequence). This CDR3 contains 15 residues. CDR3 sequence reads: CATRAYRDLTGELFF. Written as DNA, the CDR3 is TGTGCCACCAGGGCTTACAGGGATCTGACCGGGGAGCTGTTTTTT.

This clonotype was observed at least ten times. The chain joins TRBV12-3 or TRBV12-4 to TRBJ2-7; 7 nucleotides match TRBD2. V lost 5 bases to trimming and J lost 5 bases; unmatched junction nucleotides: 9. The CDR3 loop spans 14 amino acids. The CDR3 spells CASSGPREGDEQYF. For the CDR3, the DNA is TGTGCCAGCAGTGGCCCGAGGGAGGGCGACGAGCAGTACTTC.

The chain employs TRBV7-9 and TRBJ1-6; D possibly corresponds to TRBD1 (5 bases). V was cut by 5 bases and J by 7 bases, with 15 bases left in between. This CDR3 region has 15 residues. Germline-derived CDR1 and CDR2 are SEHNR and FQNEAQ (reference sequence). This CDR3 reads CASSLVWGENSPLHF. The CDR3 region has the DNA TGTGCCAGCAGCCTAGTATGGGGGGAGAATTCACCCCTCCACTTT.

In its sample, this clonotype was seen a few times. V is TRBV5-1 and J is TRBJ1-2; 7 nucleotides agree with TRBD1. Germline V gene data show CDR1 as SGHRS and CDR2 as YFSETQ. This CDR3 comprises 14 residues. J gave up 2 bases and V 5 bases, and 6 bases lay outside the gene matches. In nucleotides, the CDR3 is TGCGCCAGCAGTCACGGGACAGCGAACTATGGCTACACCTTC. Translated, it gives CASSHGTANYGYTF.

There are many counts of this clonotype. The chain employs TRBV12-3 or TRBV12-4 and TRBJ1-2, with a tentative D call TRBD1 (5 bases). The CDR3 has 14 residues. The V gene lost 4 bases and the J gene lost 4 bases, with 13 bases spanning the gap. CDR3 sequence (DNA): TGTGCCAGCAGTTCCCTGGACAAATTCTATGGCTACACCTTC. Its translation is CASSSLDKFYGYTF.